The next 27 T cell receptor beta chains were all read from a single sample in a study of blood T cells in healthy people across ages. The second PCR ran about 6 to 12 cycles with a sample-barcoded 5' primer and J-beta primers. TCRdb used MiXCR to reprocess the 5' RACE reads, holding one entry per CDR3 protein. In the table there are roughly 800,000 distinct CDR3 sequences, 55% to 75% of which are singletons. Specimen: blood. The origin of the receptors is a man in his thirties or forties in good health.

This chain uses TRBV6-7 with TRBJ2-1; weak D call: TRBD2 (6 bases). TRBV6-7 is an ORF, and what it does is uncertain. The CDR3 is 15 residues long. V lost 6 bases and J lost 6, with 18 bases in between. The CDR3 spells CASSSTRGLCNEQFF. For the CDR3, the DNA is TGTGCCAGCAGCTCCACCCGCGGACTATGCAATGAGCAGTTCTTC.

The chain couples TRBV7-9 to TRBJ2-1; 10 bases are shared with TRBD1. CDR3 length: 13 residues. Germline-derived CDR1 and CDR2 are SEHNR and FQNEAQ (reference sequence). V lost 6 bases, J lost 8 bases, and 4 bases stayed unmatched. The CDR3 protein is CASRRTGGHEQFF. The CDR3 coding sequence is TGTGCCAGCAGACGGACAGGGGGGCATGAGCAGTTCTTC.

The chain combines TRBV6-1 with TRBJ2-7; unclear D gene. The V and J ends lost 7 bases and 2 bases respectively, with 24 bases between them. The germline CDR1 and CDR2 sequences are MNHNS and SASEGT. This CDR3 comprises 17 residues. The CDR3 sequence: CASTRPDRAALPYEQYF. CDR3 in DNA: TGTGCCAGCACACGACCAGATCGGGCAGCACTCCCCTACGAGCAGTACTTC.

As regards this clonotype: The junction shows a germline mismatch at one end, possibly a read error. The chain combines TRBV13 with TRBJ2-1, with a possible D match to TRBD2 (6 bases). Germline V gives CDR1 PRHDT, CDR2 FYEKMQ (reference sequence). This CDR3 has 15 residues. CDR3 sequence: CASSFNSGSYNEQFF. The CDR3 DNA is TGTGCCAGTAGCTTTAATAGCGGATCCTACAATGAGCAGTTCTTC.

The chain has TRBV7-9 and TRBJ2-3, with TRBD2 matching 11 bases. The V segment lost 5 bases and the J segment 0 bases; nucleotides outside the gene matches: 4. Germline CDR1 is SEHNR and CDR2 is FQNEAQ (reference sequence). The CDR3 spans 16 residues. The CDR3 loop reads CASSPTSGSSTDTQYF. DNA of the CDR3: TGTGCCAGCAGCCCCACTAGCGGGAGCAGCACAGATACGCAGTATTTT.

Ten or more counts support this clonotype. V usage is TRBV10-3 and J usage is TRBJ2-7; 14 bases are shared with TRBD2. With 6 bases clipped from V and 2 bases from J, the junction kept 3 bases outside the gene matches. Germline V gene lookup returns CDR1 ENHRY and CDR2 SYGVKD. This CDR3 has 15 residues. The CDR3 region is CAISRLAGGTYEQYF. As DNA, the CDR3 is TGTGCCATCAGCAGACTAGCGGGAGGGACCTACGAGCAGTACTTC.

This chain links TRBV29-1 with TRBJ1-2; weak D call: TRBD1 (5 bases). The CDR3 runs 12 residues. V was pared by 6 bases and J by 3 bases, with 11 bases between. CDR1 is SQVTM, CDR2 ANQGSEA, per germline. Written as DNA, the CDR3 is TGCAGCGTGGGGGACGGAGACTATGGCTACACCTTC. Translation gives CSVGDGDYGYTF.

This chain links TRBV9 with TRBJ1-6; D call uncertain. CDR3 length: 15 amino acids. The germline V gene has CDR1 SGDLS and CDR2 YYNGEE. Trimming left V 3 bases short and J 8 bases short, with 15 bases between. The CDR3 sequence: CASSATPGRDSPLHF. In nucleotides, the CDR3 is TGTGCCAGCAGCGCTACCCCGGGCAGAGATTCACCCCTCCACTTT.

This clonotype was seen only a few times. The chain has TRBV5-1 and TRBJ2-1; D uncertain. This CDR3 region has 14 residues. V was cut by 0 bases and J by 4 bases, with 8 bases left in between. From germline, CDR1 is SGHRS and CDR2 YFSETQ. The CDR3 nucleotides are TGCGCCAGCAGCTTGGACGGCATATACAATGAGCAGTTCTTC. Its translation is CASSLDGIYNEQFF. The complete variable domain, with remaining parts taken from reference TRBV5-1 and TRBJ2-1, reads KAGVTQTPRYLIKTRGQQVTLSCSPISGHRSVSWYQQTPGQGLQFLFEYFSETQRNKGNFPGRFSGRQFSNSRSEMNVSTLELGDSALYLCASSLDGIYNEQFFGPGTRLTVL.

The gene calls are TRBV12-3 or TRBV12-4 and TRBJ2-5, with D perhaps matching TRBD2 (7 bases). The V end was cut by 5 bases, the J end by 4 bases, with 14 bases between. The CDR3 totals 14 residues. The CDR3 coding sequence is TGTGCCAGCAGTACAGGGAGGGGCTCAGAGACCCAGTACTTC. Encoded protein: CASSTGRGSETQYF.

This rearrangement joins TRBV20-1 to TRBJ2-1, with D perhaps being TRBD1 or TRBD2 (5 bases each). The V and J ends lost 3 bases and 7 bases respectively, with 13 bases between them. Germline V gene sequence: CDR1 DFQATT, CDR2 SNEGSKA (reference sequence). CDR3 length: 13 residues. The CDR3 region is CSARTGAKNEQFF. CDR3 nucleotides: TGCAGTGCTAGGACCGGGGCCAAAAATGAGCAGTTCTTC.

There are a few counts of this clonotype. The CDR3 is CAISVRDSSTDTQYF. The CDR3 nucleotides are TGTGCCATCAGTGTTAGGGACAGCAGCACAGATACGCAGTATTTT. This chain links TRBV10-3 with TRBJ2-3; TRBD1 aligns across 7 bases. The CDR3 is 15 residues long. Germline assignment: CDR1 ENHRY and CDR2 SYGVKD. Germline trimming cut 4 bases from V and 0 bases from J; bases unmatched to any gene: 4.

The gene calls are TRBV21-1 and TRBJ2-5; no DNA check was done on the table's D call, TRBD1. TRBV21-1 is a pseudogene segment. This CDR3 has 13 amino acids. CDR3 region: CASKGIEQETQYF. CDR3 DNA: TGTGCCAGCAAGGGGATAGAACAAGAGACCCAGTACTTC.

This clonotype was seen more than once but under ten times. V usage is TRBV29-1 and J usage is TRBJ2-5; no clear D. The CDR3 sequence is 12 residues long. Deletions cut 3 bases from V and 1 base from J, with 6 bases between. Germline CDR1 reads SQVTM; CDR2 reads ANQGSEA. CDR3 in amino acids: CSVDSVQETQYF. Here the CDR3 DNA reads TGCAGCGTTGATTCAGTCCAAGAGACCCAGTACTTC.

Comment on this clonotype: Germline and junction disagree at one end, which may indicate a read error. The DNA for the CDR3 is TGTACCAGCAGCTCGCCGAGCGGAACTAGCACAGATACGCAGTATTTT. It codes for CTSSSPSGTSTDTQYF. The chain uses TRBV7-9 and TRBJ2-3; D is possibly TRBD2 (5 bases). The V gene's germline CDR1 is SEHNR and CDR2 FQNEAQ (reference sequence). CDR3 length equals 16 residues.

V is TRBV6-1 and J is TRBJ1-4; D possibly corresponds to TRBD1 (5 bases). The CDR3 length is 16 residues. V dropped 4 bases and J dropped 4 bases, with 16 bases sitting between them. Germline CDR1 MNHNS, CDR2 SASEGT. The CDR3 is CASSGFARGRNEKLFF. The CDR3 bases are TGTGCCAGCAGTGGGTTTGCGAGGGGACGTAATGAAAAACTGTTTTTT.

This clonotype was seen a handful of times. This chain joins TRBV7-9 and TRBJ1-2; a weak D match, TRBD1 (6 bases). Germline CDR1 is SEHNR and CDR2 is FQNEAQ (reference sequence). V was cut by 3 bases and J by 4 bases, with 12 bases left in between. This CDR3 region has 14 residues. The CDR3 sequence: CASSLQGFFYGYTF. Written as DNA, the CDR3 is TGTGCCAGCAGCTTGCAGGGGTTCTTCTATGGCTACACCTTC.

The chain is built from TRBV7-9 and TRBJ2-2; the D is unclear. Trimming stripped 1 base from V and 4 bases from J, with 16 bases between. CDR3 length: 17 amino acids. Germline loops: CDR1 SEHNR, CDR2 FQNEAQ (reference sequence). The CDR3 sequence: CASSLGRLGIFTGELFF. The CDR3 region has the DNA TGTGCCAGCAGCTTAGGACGTCTGGGGATATTCACCGGGGAGCTGTTTTTT.

The chain employs TRBV7-8 and TRBJ1-1; the match to TRBD1 covers 7 bases. CDR3 size: 14 residues. The V segment lost 11 bases and the J segment 2 bases; nucleotides outside the gene matches: 11. The germline CDR1 and CDR2 sequences are SGHVS and FQNEAQ. The CDR3 sequence is CAARGRGINTEAFF. The DNA of the CDR3 is TGTGCCGCGCGTGGCAGGGGGATTAACACTGAAGCTTTCTTT. Variable domain in full (rest from reference TRBV7-8 and TRBJ1-1): GAGVSQSPRYKVAKRGQDVALRCDPISGHVSLFWYQQALGQGPEFLTYFQNEAQLDKSGLPSDRFFAERPEGSVSTLKIQRTQQEDSAVYLCAARGRGINTEAFFGQGTRLTVV.

CDR3 DNA sequence: TGCAGTACCCCGGGAGTCTACAATGAGCAGTTCTTC. Translated: CSTPGVYNEQFF. V gene TRBV20-1 combines with J gene TRBJ2-1; D possibly corresponds to TRBD2 (6 bases). Trimming took off 8 bases at V and 3 bases at J, with 11 bases between the two ends. Per germline, CDR1 DFQATT and CDR2 SNEGSKA (reference sequence). The CDR3 spans 12 residues.

In this sample, this clonotype turned up a few times. The chain combines TRBV20-1 with TRBJ2-1, with 10 positions matching TRBD2. CDR3 length: 14 residues. V dropped 6 bases and J dropped 5; count of bases not matched to a gene: 7. CDR1 DFQATT and CDR2 SNEGSKA come from the germline V gene (reference sequence). The CDR3 region has the DNA TGCAGTGCCACCCTAGCGGGAGTGAACAATGAGCAGTTCTTC. Its protein product is CSATLAGVNNEQFF.

This clonotype has only a few counts. V gene TRBV6-5 combines with J gene TRBJ2-7; the D gene is possibly TRBD1 (6 bases). V gave up 6 bases and J gave up 2 bases, with 17 bases separating them. The CDR3 consists of 15 residues. The germline V gene has CDR1 MNHEY and CDR2 SVGAGI. The CDR3 region is CASRSHRDTTYEQYF. CDR3 coding DNA: TGTGCCAGCAGGTCGCACCGGGACACTACCTACGAGCAGTACTTC.

This rearrangement joins TRBV11-2 to TRBJ2-7; the D is unclear. The CDR3 extends over 16 amino acids. CDR1 and CDR2 (germline): SGHAT, FQNNGV. The V end was cut by 0 bases, the J end by 2 bases, with 14 bases between. CDR3 amino acids: CASSLDFSPKTYEQYF. Here the CDR3 DNA reads TGTGCCAGCAGCTTAGATTTTTCACCGAAAACCTACGAGCAGTACTTC.

V is TRBV5-1 and J is TRBJ2-1; TRBD1 aligns across 9 bases. The J call may not be correct, given that the DNA end is closer to TRBJ2-7. The V gene's germline CDR1 is SGHRS and CDR2 YFSETQ. The CDR3 contains 16 residues. The CDR3 here is CASSRAPGQGYNEQYF. CDR3 coding DNA: TGCGCCAGCAGCCGAGCCCCGGGACAGGGATACAATGAGCAGTACTTC.

This chain links TRBV12-3 or TRBV12-4 with TRBJ1-2; D unclear. V was clipped by 7 bases and J by 8 bases, with 14 bases between them. The CDR3 consists of 12 residues. CDR3 amino acids: CASTSEPRGYTF. The CDR3 DNA sequence: TGTGCCAGCACTTCCGAGCCGCGGGGCTACACCTTC.

The V and J genes are TRBV6-5 and TRBJ1-2; D not certain. V lost 0 bases and J 5 bases, leaving 7 bases between the germline ends. Germline V gives CDR1 MNHEY, CDR2 SVGAGI. The CDR3 sequence is 13 residues long. The DNA for the CDR3 is TGTGCCAGCAGTTACTCGAGCGTATATGGCTACACCTTC. Amino acids: CASSYSSVYGYTF.

The V and J genes are TRBV3-1 and TRBJ2-7; D is unclear. The V gene's germline CDR1 is LGHDT and CDR2 YNNKEL (reference sequence). The CDR3 runs to 16 residues. Trimming stripped 1 base from V and 2 bases from J, with 15 bases between. The CDR3 DNA is TGTGCCAGCAGCCAAGGTAGCCCTGCTTCCCCCTACGAGCAGTACTTC. Its translation is CASSQGSPASPYEQYF.